The 7 T cell receptor beta chains below all came from one sample that was sequenced in a study of regulatory T cells in long-lasting Graves disease. For TCR beta, libraries came from iRepertoire HTBI primers and Arm-PCR of CDR3 regions. TCRdb called the multiplex PCR reads again in MiXCR, with one record for every CDR3 protein. Among 200,000 to 250,000 distinct CDR3 sequences listed, just over 20% were seen once. Documented time point: newly diagnosed GD, antithyroid drugs for less than 3 months. Following extraction of RNA from PBMCs, that RNA was used to make the TCR library. The input for sequencing was peripheral blood mononuclear cells (PBMCs), taken at new diagnosis, from a patient treated with antithyroid drugs. The source of these receptors is a female donor with Graves disease.

This clonotype was seen many times. The rearrangement joins TRBV28 to TRBJ1-5, with D possibly TRBD1 on 5 matching bases. From germline, CDR1 is MDHEN and CDR2 SYDVKM. Trimming pared 10 bases from V and 4 bases from J, leaving 17 bases between. The CDR3 is made up of 14 amino acids. CDR3 in amino acids: CATNARGRNQPQHF. For the CDR3, the DNA is TGTGCCACCAATGCGAGGGGCCGTAATCAGCCCCAGCATTTT.

This clonotype was recorded many times. The chain joins TRBV11-2 to TRBJ1-1; D is perhaps TRBD1 (6 bases). The CDR3 runs to 15 residues. Germline CDR1 SGHAT, CDR2 FQNNGV. The V end lost 1 base, the J end lost 1 base, and 10 bases lay between the germline ends. CDR3 DNA sequence: TGTGCCAGCAGCTTAGTGGGACAAAAGAACACTGAAGCTTTCTTT. Translated, it gives CASSLVGQKNTEAFF. The complete variable domain, with remaining parts taken from reference TRBV11-2 and TRBJ1-1, reads EAGVAQSPRYKIIEKRQSVAFWCNPISGHATLYWYQQILGQGPKLLIQFQNNGVVDDSQLPKDRFSAERLKGVDSTLKIQPAKLEDSAVYLCASSLVGQKNTEAFFGQGTRLTVV.

This clonotype has ten or more counts. The chain is built from TRBV7-9 and TRBJ1-1; D remains ambiguous. The CDR3 is 14 amino acids. Germline V gene sequence: CDR1 SEHNR, CDR2 FQNEAQ (reference sequence). The germline V and J ends were trimmed by 5 bases and 0 bases, with 10 bases remaining between them. CDR3: CASSPQLLNTEAFF. The CDR3 bases are TGTGCCAGCAGCCCCCAGCTCCTGAACACTGAAGCTTTCTTT.

This clonotype was observed at least ten times. This chain uses TRBV5-8 with TRBJ2-2; perhaps TRBD2 as D (6 bases). V was shortened by 2 bases and J by 3 bases, with 11 bases between the two germline ends. Germline CDR1 SGHTS, CDR2 YDEGEE. The CDR3 has 15 residues. CDR3 sequence reads: CASSLWRDDTGELFF. The DNA of the CDR3 is TGTGCCAGCAGCTTATGGAGGGACGACACCGGGGAGCTGTTTTTT.

As regards this clonotype: A much larger clone sits a single nucleotide away, making a read error possible. The chain carries TRBV4-1 and TRBJ2-3; tentatively, D is TRBD1 (6 bases). The end of the DNA aligns better with TRBJ1-5, so the J call may be wrong. CDR1 is MGHRA and CDR2 is YSYEKL in the germline V gene. The CDR3 runs to 15 residues. CDR3 DNA sequence: TGCGCCAGCAGCTCTGTGGGGGGCATGGCAGATACGCAGCATTTT. As protein: CASSSVGGMADTQHF.

This clonotype was seen many times. V and J are TRBV7-6 and TRBJ2-7, with 14 bases identical to TRBD2. Germline-derived CDR1 and CDR2 are SGHVS and FNYEAQ. Trimming removed 1 base from V and 7 bases from J; junction bases left unmatched: 3. This CDR3 is 15 amino acids long. CDR3 sequence (DNA): TGTGCCAGCAGCTTAGGACTAGCGGGAGGGATAGAGCAGTACTTC. Residues: CASSLGLAGGIEQYF. Together with reference TRBV7-6 and TRBJ2-7, the CDR3 gives the full variable domain: GAGVSQSPRYKVTKRGQDVALRCDPISGHVSLYWYRQALGQGPEFLTYFNYEAQQDKSGLPNDRFSAERPEGSISTLTIQRTEQRDSAMYRCASSLGLAGGIEQYFGPGTRLTVT.

The chain joins TRBV20-1 to TRBJ2-5, with TRBD1 matching 9 bases. This CDR3 spans 15 amino acids. The junction had 9 bases not matched to a gene; V was cut back by 3 bases and J by 4 bases. Germline V CDR1 and CDR2: DFQATT, SNEGSKA (reference sequence). CDR3 DNA: TGCAGTGCTAGGCCCAGGACAGGGGAGAGAGAGACCCAGTACTTC. It yields the protein CSARPRTGERETQYF.